The 9 T cell receptor beta chains below all came from one sample that was sequenced in a study of blood T cell repertoires in COVID-19. Here immunoSEQ multiplex PCR was the method, and the copy in TCRdb shows in-frame clones only, minus some. Here the sample spans 200,000 or so clones, around 82% being singletons. Sequenced sample: peripheral blood. These receptors were obtained from an older woman with acute or convalescent COVID-19.

This chain uses TRBV7-9 with TRBJ1-1; 7 bases match TRBD1. Germline V gene lookup returns CDR1 SEHNR and CDR2 FQNEAQ (reference sequence). V shed 1 base, J shed 10 bases, and the junction held 12 bases outside the gene matches. The CDR3 is 15 amino acids. DNA of the CDR3: TGTGCCAGCAGCTTAGAAAGAGGGGGCCAAAGGGGAGCTTTCTTT. Amino acid sequence: CASSLERGGQRGAFF.

The gene calls are TRBV19 and TRBJ1-1; 7 bases are shared with TRBD1. The trim removed 4 bases at V and 0 bases at J, leaving 5 bases unmatched. The CDR3 extends over 15 amino acids. CDR1 and CDR2 from the germline V gene are LNHDA and SQIVND (reference sequence). CDR3 loop: CASSTQGVVNTEAFF. The CDR3, as DNA: TGTGCCAGTAGTACTCAGGGGGTGGTGAACACTGAAGCTTTCTTT. The variable domain in full, completed from reference TRBV19 and TRBJ1-1, reads DGGITQSPKYLFRKEGQNVTLSCEQNLNHDAMYWYRQDPGQGLRLIYYSQIVNDFQKGDIAEGYSVSREKKESFPLTVTSAQKNPTAFYLCASSTQGVVNTEAFFGQGTRLTVV.

This sequence joins TRBV11-2 and TRBJ2-1; possible D gene TRBD2, 6 bases. V shed 7 bases and J shed 0 bases, with 16 bases lying between them. Germline-derived CDR1 and CDR2 are SGHAT and FQNNGV. The CDR3 is 16 amino acids. DNA for the CDR3: TGTGCCAGCACGTCCTTAGGAGGGAGCTCCTACAATGAGCAGTTCTTC. Its protein is CASTSLGGSSYNEQFF.

The V call is TRBV28, the J call TRBJ2-1; no clear D. Deletions cut 6 bases from V and 5 bases from J, with 5 bases between. This CDR3 comprises 11 residues. CDR1 is MDHEN and CDR2 is SYDVKM in the germline V gene. This chain's CDR3 is CASSRDNEQFF. The CDR3 nucleotides are TGTGCCAGCAGCCGCGACAATGAGCAGTTCTTC.

The J gene is TRBJ1-5, the V gene TRBV28; 9 bases align to TRBD1. Per germline, CDR1 MDHEN and CDR2 SYDVKM. This CDR3 spans 17 amino acids. V shed 5 bases, J shed 3 bases, and the junction held 11 bases outside the gene matches. The CDR3 DNA reads as TGTGCCAGCAGTCCCTTGACAGGGGGGGGACCCAATCAGCCCCAGCATTTT. Encoded protein: CASSPLTGGGPNQPQHF.

This chain uses TRBV10-3 with TRBJ2-5; a weak D match, TRBD1 (5 bases). In germline, CDR1 is ENHRY, CDR2 SYGVKD. The CDR3 is 13 residues long. V gave up 4 bases and J gave up 3 bases, with 9 bases separating them. The DNA of the CDR3 is TGTGCCATCAGTGCTCTCAGGGAAGAGACCCAGTACTTC. This gives the protein CAISALREETQYF.

The V and J genes are TRBV11-2 and TRBJ2-7, with TRBD1 matching 7 bases. Germline CDR1 SGHAT, CDR2 FQNNGV. With 2 bases clipped from V and 2 bases from J, the junction kept 0 bases outside the gene matches. The CDR3 loop spans 13 amino acids. CDR3 bases: TGTGCCAGCAGCTTAACAGGGGCCTACGAGCAGTACTTC. Protein product: CASSLTGAYEQYF. The variable domain in full, completed from reference TRBV11-2 and TRBJ2-7, reads EAGVAQSPRYKIIEKRQSVAFWCNPISGHATLYWYQQILGQGPKLLIQFQNNGVVDDSQLPKDRFSAERLKGVDSTLKIQPAKLEDSAVYLCASSLTGAYEQYFGPGTRLTVT.

J is TRBJ1-6 and V is TRBV28; D is possibly TRBD1 (6 bases). This CDR3 spans 16 amino acids. The germline V gene has CDR1 MDHEN and CDR2 SYDVKM. Deletions cut 3 bases from V and 6 bases from J, with 15 bases between. CDR3 nucleotides: TGTGCCAGCAGTTTGTTAACAGGGAGTAGTAATTCACCCCTCCACTTT. Its translation is CASSLLTGSSNSPLHF.

The chain is built from TRBV28 and TRBJ1-2, with TRBD1 matching 7 bases. Germline V gene data show CDR1 as MDHEN and CDR2 as SYDVKM. J was trimmed by 1 base and V by 5 bases; bases with no gene match: 4. The CDR3 sequence is 14 residues long. The CDR3 protein is CASSPYRGNYGYTF. CDR3 nucleotides: TGTGCCAGCAGTCCGTACAGGGGTAACTATGGCTACACCTTC.